This T cell receptor beta chain was sequenced in a study of PD-1 blockade in classical Hodgkin lymphoma. From germline, CDR1 is MNHNY and CDR2 SVGAGI (reference sequence). CDR3 length: 11 residues. V trimming: 10 bases; J trimming: 7 bases; junction bases outside the gene matches: 3. General study results and limits: After ASCT, patients who started nivolumab under 1 year later were excluded.

Sequencing was performed with immunoSEQ multiplex PCR; in TCRdb, only in-frame clones are kept and a portion is missing. The sample has about 40,000 clones, about nine tenths seen once. A note on this clone: Its antigen is undetermined.

All patients relapsed after autologous stem cell transplantation, and brentuximab vedotin exposure varied. V is TRBV6-6 and J is TRBJ2-4; 8 nucleotides match TRBD1. This clonotype was obtained from a human donor with classical Hodgkin lymphoma. This specimen was peripheral blood mononuclear cells (PBMCs), taken at baseline. The DNA for the CDR3 is TGTGCCACGAGGACAGGGAACATTCAGTACTTC. Protein: CATRTGNIQYF.